A single sample is the source of the 32 T cell receptor beta chains below, sequenced in a study of T cell responses to AZD1222 COVID-19 vaccine. The assay was immunoSEQ multiplex PCR, and TCRdb's table has in-frame clones only and misses some. The profile covers about 100,000 clones, with around 87% appearing a single time and 15% to 20% taken by the ten largest. The input for sequencing was peripheral blood, taken on day 0 of AZD1222 vaccination. The receptors derive from an adult in good health.

This clone showed up just a few times. V gene TRBV11-2 combines with J gene TRBJ2-7, with D maybe TRBD2 (6 bases). Germline CDR1 reads SGHAT; CDR2 reads FQNNGV. The CDR3 has 13 residues. V dropped 8 bases and J dropped 2 bases, with 13 bases sitting between them. The CDR3 DNA follows: TGTGCCAGCTCAGGAGGGCTTACCTACGAGCAGTACTTC. The encoded protein is CASSGGLTYEQYF.

This sequence joins TRBV5-5 and TRBJ1-1; D unresolved. V was shortened by 4 bases and J by 8 bases, with 18 bases between the two germline ends. The germline V gene encodes CDR1 SGHKS and CDR2 YYEKEE (reference sequence). The CDR3 is 14 residues long. CDR3 region: CASSPSPREGEAFF. The DNA for the CDR3 is TGTGCCAGCAGCCCTAGCCCAAGGGAGGGAGAAGCTTTCTTT.

The genes are TRBV5-1 and TRBJ2-2, with D tentatively TRBD1 or TRBD2 (5 bases each). CDR3 size: 16 residues. Trimming cost V 4 bases and J 5 bases, with 18 bases left between them. Germline V lookup: CDR1 SGHRS, CDR2 YFSETQ. The CDR3 loop reads CASSLSGDPSTGELFF. The CDR3 bases are TGCGCCAGCAGCCTATCCGGGGACCCATCTACCGGGGAGCTGTTTTTT.

In DNA, the CDR3 is TGTGCCAGCAGCCAGCGCGGCTCCTACGAGCAGTACTTC. As protein: CASSQRGSYEQYF. J is TRBJ2-7 and V is TRBV3-1 (or the pseudogene TRBV3-2); D is unclear. The CDR3 length is 13 residues. The V gene lost 3 bases and the J gene lost 0 bases, with 6 bases spanning the gap. Germline-derived CDR1 and CDR2 are LGHDT and YNNKEL (reference sequence).

V is TRBV7-2 and J is TRBJ2-1; 9 bases align to TRBD2. The CDR3 is made up of 17 amino acids. With 3 bases clipped from V and 0 bases from J, the junction kept 6 bases outside the gene matches. Germline CDR1 SGHTA, CDR2 FQGNSA. The CDR3 sequence is CASSLLTSGYSYNEQFF. The DNA of the CDR3 is TGTGCCAGCAGCTTGTTGACTAGCGGATACTCCTACAATGAGCAGTTCTTC. Full variable domain (remainder filled in from reference TRBV7-2 and TRBJ2-1): GAGVSQSPSNKVTEKGKDVELRCDPISGHTALYWYRQSLGQGLEFLIYFQGNSAPDKSGLPSDRFSAERTGGSVSTLTIQRTQQEDSAVYLCASSLLTSGYSYNEQFFGPGTRLTVL.

V usage is TRBV5-6 and J usage is TRBJ2-7, with D possibly matching TRBD2 (6 bases). V was shortened by 4 bases and J by 3 bases, with 17 bases between the two germline ends. Germline V gene data show CDR1 as SGHDT and CDR2 as YYEEEE. The CDR3 consists of 15 residues. DNA of the CDR3: TGTGCCAGCAGCGGGTGGTCGGAGGGTTACTACGAGCAGTACTTC. Its translation: CASSGWSEGYYEQYF.

The V call is TRBV5-6, the J call TRBJ1-2, with TRBD1 as a possible D gene (5 bases). There are 16 residues in the CDR3. Trimming removed 0 bases from V and 7 bases from J, with 19 bases in between. Germline CDR1 is SGHDT and CDR2 is YYEEEE. In DNA form, the CDR3 reads TGTGCCAGCAGCTTGGATATTGGCAGGGTGAGGGGTGGCTACACCTTC. Its protein is CASSLDIGRVRGGYTF.

The rearrangement joins TRBV19 to TRBJ2-1; 12 bases agree with TRBD2. CDR3 length: 15 residues. V shed 4 bases and J 7 bases; nucleotides not matched to a gene: 5. Germline V gene sequence: CDR1 LNHDA, CDR2 SQIVND (reference sequence). The CDR3: CASSNRLAGVNEQFF. In DNA, the CDR3 is TGTGCCAGTAGTAATCGACTAGCGGGAGTGAATGAGCAGTTCTTC.

This chain joins TRBV5-1 and TRBJ1-4, with 8 bases that match TRBD1. The germline CDR1 and CDR2 sequences are SGHRS and YFSETQ. V shed 2 bases and J 0 bases; nucleotides not matched to a gene: 6. CDR3 length: 17 amino acids. For the CDR3, the DNA is TGCGCCAGCAGCTTCGCAGGGGGCTTCGCAACTAATGAAAAACTGTTTTTT. It yields the protein CASSFAGGFATNEKLFF.

The chain recombines TRBV10-3 with TRBJ2-3, with 11 bases fitting TRBD2. The ends lost 0 bases at V and 9 bases at J; junction bases unmatched: 8. The V gene's germline CDR1 is ENHRY and CDR2 SYGVKD. The length of the CDR3 is 16 residues. CDR3 residues: CAISESISSGRQTQYF. Written as DNA, the CDR3 is TGTGCCATCAGTGAGTCGATCTCTAGCGGGAGGCAAACGCAGTATTTT.

This clone was observed a single time. This rearrangement joins TRBV4-1 to TRBJ1-2, with D unresolved. Looked up from germline, CDR1 is MGHRA and CDR2 is YSYEKL. CDR3 length equals 13 residues. V shed 0 bases and J shed 1 base, with 3 bases lying between them. The CDR3 region has the DNA TGCGCCAGCAGCCAAGACGGTAACTATGGCTACACCTTC. Encoded protein: CASSQDGNYGYTF.

In this sample, this clone turned up a few times. The genes are TRBV5-1 and TRBJ1-2; D uncertain. V lost 0 bases and J 1 base, leaving 7 bases between the germline ends. The CDR3 is made up of 14 amino acids. Germline V lookup: CDR1 SGHRS, CDR2 YFSETQ. This CDR3 is CASSLATHNYGYTF. The CDR3 DNA follows: TGCGCCAGCAGCTTGGCGACACATAACTATGGCTACACCTTC.

The chain joins TRBV4-1 to TRBJ1-1; D is undetermined. The CDR3 spans 16 residues. The V end lost 1 base, the J end lost 3 bases, and 15 bases lay between the germline ends. Germline V lookup: CDR1 MGHRA, CDR2 YSYEKL. The CDR3 here is CASSQAIGRGDTEAFF. As DNA, the CDR3 is TGCGCCAGCAGCCAAGCTATCGGGCGGGGAGACACTGAAGCTTTCTTT.

The V and J genes are TRBV25-1 and TRBJ1-6, with a possible D match to TRBD1 (5 bases). Germline CDR1 MGHDK, CDR2 SYGVNS. V shed 1 base and J shed 7 bases, with 11 bases lying between them. The CDR3 sequence is 15 residues long. CDR3: CASSEFAGRNSPLHF. CDR3 sequence (DNA): TGTGCCAGCAGTGAATTCGCAGGGAGGAATTCACCCCTCCACTTT.

The chain joins TRBV14 to TRBJ2-4, with 8 positions matching TRBD1. Germline V gene lookup returns CDR1 SGHDN and CDR2 FVKESK. V lost 1 base, J lost 7 bases, and 9 bases stayed unmatched. CDR3 length: 16 amino acids. CDR3 amino acids: CASSQARGQRGNIQYF. As DNA, the CDR3 is TGTGCCAGCAGCCAAGCCAGGGGGCAGAGAGGGAACATTCAGTACTTC.

This chain connects TRBV6-5 to TRBJ1-1; tentative D call: TRBD1 (6 bases). Trimming removed 8 bases at V and 4 bases at J, with 14 bases between. The length of the CDR3 is 13 residues. The germline CDR1 and CDR2 sequences are MNHEY and SVGAGI. CDR3 bases: TGTGCCAGCCACGGGACACCCCCCACTGAAGCTTTCTTT. Amino acid sequence: CASHGTPPTEAFF.

The chain uses TRBV6-5 and TRBJ2-7; perhaps TRBD1 as D (6 bases). The CDR3 contains 16 residues. Germline loops: CDR1 MNHEY, CDR2 SVGAGI. Trimming removed 0 bases from V and 1 base from J, with 13 bases in between. The CDR3 nucleotides read TGTGCCAGCAGTTACTCTGGGGCAGGGGCATCCTACGAGCAGTACTTC. This translates into CASSYSGAGASYEQYF.

This clone appeared a few times. The chain combines TRBV7-9 with TRBJ2-2; D might be TRBD1 (5 bases). Looked up from germline, CDR1 is SEHNR and CDR2 is FQNEAQ (reference sequence). Trimming took 2 bases from V and 5 from J, leaving 9 bases between them. The CDR3 is made up of 14 amino acids. The CDR3 spells CASSLQGRTGELFF. Written as DNA, the CDR3 is TGTGCCAGCAGCTTACAGGGAAGGACCGGGGAGCTGTTTTTT.

This chain joins TRBV3-1 (or the pseudogene TRBV3-2) and TRBJ1-2, with D uncertain. V was trimmed by 1 base and J by 8 bases, leaving 11 bases between them. The germline V gene encodes CDR1 LGHDT and CDR2 YNNKEL (reference sequence). CDR3 length equals 13 residues. CDR3 nucleotide sequence: TGTGCCAGCAGCCAAGGTAATACCTTGGGCTACACCTTC. Translation gives CASSQGNTLGYTF.

The CDR3: CASSAGSGAFGNTIYF. CDR3 coding DNA: TGCGCCAGCAGCGCCGGGAGCGGGGCATTCGGAAACACCATATATTTT. The chain uses TRBV5-1 and TRBJ1-3, with D maybe TRBD1 (5 bases). The CDR3 contains 16 residues. V dropped 4 bases and J dropped 4 bases, with 18 bases sitting between them. The germline gives CDR1 SGHRS, CDR2 YFSETQ. The complete variable domain, with remaining parts taken from reference TRBV5-1 and TRBJ1-3, reads KAGVTQTPRYLIKTRGQQVTLSCSPISGHRSVSWYQQTPGQGLQFLFEYFSETQRNKGNFPGRFSGRQFSNSRSEMNVSTLELGDSALYLCASSAGSGAFGNTIYFGEGSWLTVV.

This sequence joins TRBV11-2 and TRBJ2-2; no reliable D call. Trimming removed 0 bases at V and 8 bases at J, with 7 bases between. This CDR3 has 13 residues. Germline CDR1 reads SGHAT; CDR2 reads FQNNGV. The CDR3 sequence is CASSLDPQGELFF. The CDR3, as DNA: TGTGCCAGCAGCTTAGACCCCCAGGGGGAGCTGTTTTTT. The full variable domain, rest sourced from reference TRBV11-2 and TRBJ2-2, is EAGVAQSPRYKIIEKRQSVAFWCNPISGHATLYWYQQILGQGPKLLIQFQNNGVVDDSQLPKDRFSAERLKGVDSTLKIQPAKLEDSAVYLCASSLDPQGELFFGEGSRLTVL.

The rearrangement joins TRBV6-5 to TRBJ1-1, with a tentative D call TRBD1 (6 bases). Looked up from germline, CDR1 is MNHEY and CDR2 is SVGAGI. This CDR3 is 14 amino acids long. V lost 4 bases and J 1 base, leaving 10 bases between the germline ends. DNA of the CDR3: TGTGCCAGCAGTTGGGGGACACCGAACACTGAAGCTTTCTTT. This gives the protein CASSWGTPNTEAFF.

V is TRBV7-3 and J is TRBJ1-5; D uncertain. Per the germline V gene, CDR1 is SGHTA and CDR2 is FQGTGA. Trimming pared 5 bases from V and 7 bases from J, leaving 27 bases between. This CDR3 has 18 residues. CDR3 region: CASSRGGRVPRFSQPQHF. Here the CDR3 DNA reads TGTGCCAGCAGCCGCGGAGGCCGGGTCCCGCGGTTCAGCCAGCCCCAGCATTTT.

The rearrangement joins TRBV7-2 to TRBJ1-4; D unclear. The CDR3 loop spans 15 amino acids. Germline lookup yields CDR1 SGHTA and CDR2 FQGNSA. V lost 1 base and J lost 2, with 8 bases in between. The CDR3 DNA follows: TGTGCCAGCAGCTTAGGGAGTTGGACTAATGAAAAACTGTTTTTT. Translation gives CASSLGSWTNEKLFF.

V usage is TRBV27 and J usage is TRBJ2-7, with TRBD2 as a possible D gene (6 bases). With 0 bases removed from V and 0 bases from J, the gap between germline ends came to 12 bases. The CDR3 sequence is 16 residues long. Looked up from germline, CDR1 is MNHEY and CDR2 is SMNVEV (reference sequence). CDR3 residues: CASSLSGGVSSYEQYF. The CDR3 DNA is TGTGCCAGCAGTTTATCTGGCGGGGTAAGCTCCTACGAGCAGTACTTC.

The V and J genes are TRBV10-3 and TRBJ2-7; D call uncertain. The CDR3 has 11 amino acids. Germline lookup yields CDR1 ENHRY and CDR2 SYGVKD. V was shortened by 3 bases and J by 3 bases, with 3 bases between the two germline ends. This CDR3 reads CAISEHYEQYF. Written as DNA, the CDR3 is TGTGCCATCAGTGAACACTACGAGCAGTACTTC.

The chain recombines TRBV5-1 with TRBJ1-4; D remains unclear. Germline CDR1 reads SGHRS; CDR2 reads YFSETQ. The CDR3 extends over 15 amino acids. The V end was cut by 0 bases, the J end by 0 bases, with 6 bases between. The CDR3 region has the DNA TGCGCCAGCAGCTTGGAAGGGTCAACTAATGAAAAACTGTTTTTT. Protein product: CASSLEGSTNEKLFF. Drawing the rest from reference TRBV5-1 and TRBJ1-4, the complete variable domain is KAGVTQTPRYLIKTRGQQVTLSCSPISGHRSVSWYQQTPGQGLQFLFEYFSETQRNKGNFPGRFSGRQFSNSRSEMNVSTLELGDSALYLCASSLEGSTNEKLFFGSGTQLSVL.

This chain uses TRBV27 with TRBJ2-3; 8 bases match TRBD2. The germline CDR1 and CDR2 sequences are MNHEY and SMNVEV (reference sequence). This CDR3 region has 14 residues. Trimming removed 2 bases from V and 4 bases from J; junction bases left unmatched: 2. CDR3 sequence reads: CASSLAGGPDTQYF. The CDR3 bases are TGTGCCAGCAGTTTAGCGGGGGGCCCAGATACGCAGTATTTT.

The CDR3 spells CASSLGVQVTYEQYF. CDR3 sequence (DNA): TGTGCCAGCAGCTTGGGAGTCCAGGTTACCTACGAGCAGTACTTC. The chain combines TRBV5-4 with TRBJ2-7; no definite D call. The CDR3 is 15 amino acids. Trimming left V 0 bases short and J 2 bases short, with 12 bases between. Germline V gene sequence: CDR1 SGHNT, CDR2 YYREEE (reference sequence).

The sample holds a few counts of this clone. The J gene is TRBJ2-1, the V gene TRBV7-2; D unresolved. The CDR3 is 15 residues long. Germline CDR1 is SGHTA and CDR2 is FQGNSA. The ends were cut back, 1 base at V and 1 base at J, with 8 bases in the middle. In nucleotides, the CDR3 is TGTGCCAGCAGCTTAGGACTCCAATCCTACAATGAGCAGTTCTTC. It translates to CASSLGLQSYNEQFF.

CDR3 nucleotides: TGTGCCAGCAGTGAGCCAGGAAATGAAAAACTGTTTTTT. It yields the protein CASSEPGNEKLFF. The chain uses TRBV2 and TRBJ1-4; no reliable D call. The CDR3 has 13 residues. Trimming pared 3 bases from V and 5 bases from J, leaving 7 bases between. From germline, CDR1 is SNHLY and CDR2 FYNNEI. Complete variable domain (other parts from reference TRBV2 and TRBJ1-4): EPEVTQTPSHQVTQMGQEVILRCVPISNHLYFYWYRQILGQKVEFLVSFYNNEISEKSEIFDDQFSVERPDGSNFTLKIRSTKLEDSAMYFCASSEPGNEKLFFGSGTQLSVL.

This rearrangement joins TRBV27 to TRBJ1-6, with 8 bases identical to TRBD1. V dropped 10 bases and J dropped 2; count of bases not matched to a gene: 7. Germline CDR1 and CDR2: MNHEY and SMNVEV (reference sequence). The CDR3 length is 15 residues. CDR3 bases: TGTGCCACGGGCCCGGACAGGGCCTATAATTCACCCCTCCACTTT. It translates to CATGPDRAYNSPLHF.